A selection of T cell receptor beta chains follows, all from one sample in a study of cytomegalovirus exposure and HLA in healthy donors. Repertoires were generated with immunoSEQ multiplex PCR, while TCRdb's copy carries only in-frame clones and drops some. The sample records about 120,000 clones, 75% to 90% being singletons. The sample was PBMCs. All receptors come from a man younger than 45 in good health and CMV-seronegative. Each CDR3 is given with its conserved first and last residue. D genes are given only for firm matches. Expanded clones are given a class, and other clones once, few, many or no size at all.

NA,NA,TRBV5-6,TRBJ1-2,TGTGCCAGCAGCTCTGGTAGGGGGTATGGCTACACCTTC,CASSSGRGYGYTF
NA,NA,TRBV5-1,TRBJ2-5,TGCGCCAGCAGCTTGGGACAGGGACTTTTTAAAGAGACCCAGTACTTC,CASSLGQGLFKETQYF
NA,NA,TRBV11-2,TRBJ1-6,TGTGCCAGCAGCGGCGACACTTCTGTGGGTTCACCCCTCCACTTT,CASSGDTSVGSPLHF
NA,NA,TRBV7-9,TRBJ2-1,TGTTCCAGCAGCTCGGGACACTCCAACTCCTACAATGAGCAGTTCTTC,CSSSSGHSNSYNEQFF
NA,NA,TRBV9,TRBJ1-2,TGTGCCAGCAGCTCTTATGGCTACACCTTC,CASSSYGYTF
NA,NA,TRBV5-6,TRBJ1-1,TGTGCCAGCAGCTTGGCCGGGGGGGTGGGGACTGAAGCTTTCTTT,CASSLAGGVGTEAFF
TRBD1,NA,TRBV10-3,TRBJ1-1,TGTGCCATCAGTGAGCTCCCCGGGACAGGCTCCCTGGGGAACACTGAAGCTTTCTTT,CAISELPGTGSLGNTEAFF
TRBD2,once,TRBV11-2,TRBJ2-1,TGTGCCAGCAGCTTAAGTCTAGCGGGGGGGGACAATGAGCAGTTCTTC,CASSLSLAGGDNEQFF
NA,NA,TRBV11-2,TRBJ1-2,TGTGCCAGCAGCTTACCACTAAACTATGGCTACACCTTC,CASSLPLNYGYTF
TRBD1,NA,TRBV5-6,TRBJ2-3,TGTGCCAGCAGCTATGGTGGGACAGTTTTCGGTGGCGATACGCAGTATTTT,CASSYGGTVFGGDTQYF
NA,NA,TRBV7-9,TRBJ1-1,TGTGCCAGCAGCCTCAGGGAAACTGAAGCTTTCTTT,CASSLRETEAFF
NA,NA,TRBV2,TRBJ1-2,TGTGCCAGCAGCCCAGCTAAGCGTGGCTACACCTTC,CASSPAKRGYTF
NA,NA,TRBV2,TRBJ2-2,TGTGCCAGCAGTGCCCGGGACAATTATCGATCTAACACCGGGGAGCTGTTTTTT,CASSARDNYRSNTGELFF
NA,NA,TRBV6-5,TRBJ2-7,TGTGCCAGCAGTACATCCCAGGCATACTACGAGCAGTACTTC,CASSTSQAYYEQYF
TRBD2,NA,TRBV18,TRBJ2-5,TGTGCCAGCTCACCTACCCCCGCGGGGGGCGCCCAAGAGACCCAGTACTTC,CASSPTPAGGAQETQYF
TRBD2,few,TRBV4-2,TRBJ2-2,TGTGCCAGCAGCCCAGACTTGGCGGGGGGCACCGGGGAGCTGTTTTTT,CASSPDLAGGTGELFF
NA,NA,TRBV28,TRBJ2-7,TGTGCCAGCAGTTTGGGGTGGGGACACGATTCCTACGAGCAGTACTTC,CASSLGWGHDSYEQYF
TRBD1,NA,TRBV5-1,TRBJ1-6,TGCGCCAGCAGCTTGGTTACAGGGGAATTTAATTCACCCCTCCACTTT,CASSLVTGEFNSPLHF
TRBD1,once,TRBV4-1,TRBJ1-4,TGCGCCAGCAGCCAACCGGGACAGCTAGGTGAAAAACTGTTTTTT,CASSQPGQLGEKLFF
NA,NA,TRBV5-4,TRBJ2-1,TGTGCCAGCAGCTTGGGACAATATGACAATGAGCAGTTCTTC,CASSLGQYDNEQFF
NA,NA,TRBV10-1,TRBJ2-3,TGCGCCAGCCTTCGATATTGTGGGGCAGTACAAAAAGCTAAAGATACGCAGTATTTT,CASLRYCGAVQKAKDTQYF
NA,NA,TRBV28,TRBJ1-2,TGTGCCAGCTCCCTAGCAGGAGACTATGGCTACACCTTC,CASSLAGDYGYTF
NA,NA,TRBV21-1,TRBJ2-7,TGTGCCATCCCTCCTAGCGCCGGGAGCTCCTACGAGCAGTACTTC,CAIPPSAGSSYEQYF
NA,NA,TRBV7-2,TRBJ2-5,TGTGCCAGCAGCTTTGAAGACAGGCAAGAGACCCAGTACTTC,CASSFEDRQETQYF
TRBD1,NA,TRBV11-2,TRBJ2-7,TGTGCCAGCACCTTCATGATGGGACAGGGGTACGAGCAGTACTTC,CASTFMMGQGYEQYF
TRBD1,NA,TRBV5-1,TRBJ1-1,TGCGCCAGCAGTTACGACAGGGGATCCACTGAAGCTTTCTTT,CASSYDRGSTEAFF
NA,NA,TRBV5-5,TRBJ2-7,TGTGCCAGCAGCTTGGGGCCCACAGGGACATACCAAGTCGAGCAGTACTTC,CASSLGPTGTYQVEQYF
TRBD2,NA,TRBV5-1,TRBJ2-3,TGCGCCAGCAGCTTTGGGAGGGGTGATTCCACAGATACGCAGTATTTT,CASSFGRGDSTDTQYF
NA,NA,TRBV2,TRBJ2-1,TGTGCCAGCACCGGGGATGGTCATGAGCAGTTCTTC,CASTGDGHEQFF
NA,NA,TRBV29-1,TRBJ2-5,TGCAGCGTGGACTCTAAGGGGGTAGAGACCCAGTACTTC,CSVDSKGVETQYF
TRBD1,NA,TRBV11-2,TRBJ1-3,TGTGCCAGCAGCTTGGTCCGGGGACAGGGATTTGGAAACACCATATATTTT,CASSLVRGQGFGNTIYF
NA,NA,TRBV29-1,TRBJ1-2,TGCAGCGTTGTAGGGAGGAAAGGCTTGGCCTATGGCTACACCTTC,CSVVGRKGLAYGYTF
TRBD2,once,TRBV9,TRBJ2-5,TGTGCCAGCAGCCCGGGACTAGCGATGGAGACCCAGTACTTC,CASSPGLAMETQYF
NA,NA,TRBV6-6,TRBJ2-5,TGTGCCAGCAGTTACCTCTTTGAGCGCGGATGGGAGACCCAGTACTTC,CASSYLFERGWETQYF
TRBD1,once,TRBV6-5,TRBJ1-1,TGTGCCAGCAGTTACTTCGGACAGGATGAAGCTTTCTTT,CASSYFGQDEAFF
TRBD1,NA,TRBV14,TRBJ2-4,TGTGCCAGCAGCCATAGGGTCATCGGGACAGGGGGCGAAGCCAAAAACATTCAGTACTTC,CASSHRVIGTGGEAKNIQYF
NA,NA,TRBV6-1,TRBJ2-1,TGTGCCAGCAGAGGGGCCAAACCTAGTGGCAATGAGCAGTTCTTC,CASRGAKPSGNEQFF
NA,once,TRBV6-5,TRBJ2-3,TGTGCCACTATAGAGGGTCCACGCACAGATACGCAGTATTTT,CATIEGPRTDTQYF
NA,NA,TRBV4-1,TRBJ1-3,TGCGCCAGCAGCCAAGTACCCGGGATGGGAAACACCATATATTTT,CASSQVPGMGNTIYF
TRBD2,few,TRBV29-1,TRBJ2-5,TGCAGCGTTGAAGATCCTCTAGCGGGGGTGGAGACCCAGTACTTC,CSVEDPLAGVETQYF
NA,NA,TRBV7-6,TRBJ1-4,TGTGCCAGCAGCCTCAGACTTAATGAAAAACTGTTTTTT,CASSLRLNEKLFF
TRBD1,few,TRBV9,TRBJ2-7,TGTGCCAGCAGCCCTTTTATCCCGGGACAGGGAAGTTACGAGCAGTACTTC,CASSPFIPGQGSYEQYF
TRBD1,NA,TRBV5-1,TRBJ2-1,TGCGCCAGCAGCTTCACAGGGGGCAATGAGCAGTTCTTC,CASSFTGGNEQFF
NA,NA,TRBV13,TRBJ2-7,TGTGCCAGCAGCTTAGGGAGGGTGTATAACGAGCAGTACTTC,CASSLGRVYNEQYF
NA,NA,TRBV5-6,TRBJ2-7,TGTGCCAGCAGCTCGGGGATCGGCCGCTTTGCCTACGAGCAGTACTTC,CASSSGIGRFAYEQYF
NA,NA,TRBV5-1,TRBJ2-5,TGCGCCAGCAGCTTGAGGGGGATGGGGCAAGAGACCCAGTACTTC,CASSLRGMGQETQYF
TRBD1,NA,TRBV5-1,TRBJ2-7,TGCGCCAGCAGCTTGGCCCCCCGGACAGGGCTGAACGAGCAGTACTTC,CASSLAPRTGLNEQYF
NA,NA,TRBV6-6,TRBJ1-5,TGTGCCAGCGGATTGGTAGGGGCATATAGCAATCAGCCCCAGCATTTT,CASGLVGAYSNQPQHF
NA,NA,TRBV7-6,TRBJ2-3,TGTGCCAGCAGCCCCCAGGGTGTAGATACGCAGTATTTT,CASSPQGVDTQYF
NA,NA,TRBV19,TRBJ1-1,TGTGCCAGTAGTTTCCTTTGGGGGCTGAACACTGAAGCTTTCTTT,CASSFLWGLNTEAFF
NA,NA,TRBV15,TRBJ1-4,TGTGCCACCAGGAACGGGAGAGCGAATGAAAAACTGTTTTTT,CATRNGRANEKLFF
TRBD2,NA,TRBV11-3,TRBJ2-3,TGTGCCAGCAGCTTAGGGACTAGCGCCTCTCAAGATACGCAGTATTTT,CASSLGTSASQDTQYF
NA,NA,TRBV6-6,TRBJ1-1,TGTGCCAGCAGCCAGTTGGGGGGAGAGACTGAAGCTTTCTTT,CASSQLGGETEAFF
TRBD1,NA,TRBV7-8,TRBJ1-5,TGTGCCAGCAGCGACAGGGGTTTCGATCAGCCCCAGCATTTT,CASSDRGFDQPQHF
NA,NA,TRBV20-1,TRBJ2-5,TGCAGTGCGTCGGACAGCCAGACCCAGTACTTC,CSASDSQTQYF
NA,NA,TRBV7-9,TRBJ2-1,TGTGCCAGCAGCCCTCGTCAGGGGCATGAGCAGTTCTTC,CASSPRQGHEQFF
TRBD2,NA,TRBV28,TRBJ2-3,TGTGCCAGCAGCGTCGGGGGAGGGGACACAGATACGCAGTATTTT,CASSVGGGDTDTQYF